Below, 26 T cell receptor beta chains from the same sample are listed, as sequenced in a study of blood T cell repertoires in COVID-19. Only in-frame clones appear in the TCRdb table, and some are missing; sequencing was by immunoSEQ multiplex PCR. The sample consists of 150,000 or so clones, roughly four fifths of them appearing once. The sequencing input was peripheral blood. These TCRs come from a human donor with acute or convalescent COVID-19. The donor label of this sample is uncertain.

The chain couples TRBV28 to TRBJ1-2, with TRBD1 as a possible D gene (5 bases). V was trimmed by 7 bases and J by 3 bases, leaving 12 bases between them. The V gene's germline CDR1 is MDHEN and CDR2 SYDVKM. This CDR3 is 13 amino acids long. The CDR3 is CASNGGHYYGYTF. CDR3 DNA sequence: TGTGCCAGCAACGGCGGACATTACTATGGCTACACCTTC.

This clone appeared a few times. This chain joins TRBV5-1 and TRBJ1-1; D perhaps matches TRBD1 (5 bases). The length of the CDR3 is 13 residues. Trimming cost V 7 bases and J 0 bases, with 10 bases left between them. The V gene's germline CDR1 is SGHRS and CDR2 YFSETQ. The CDR3 DNA reads TGCGCCAGCGGTGGACAAGTGAACACTGAAGCTTTCTTT. Amino acids: CASGGQVNTEAFF.

V and J are TRBV24-1 and TRBJ2-5, with TRBD1 matching over 7 bases. After removal of 3 bases from V and 2 bases from J, the junction contained 2 bases not matched to a gene. The CDR3 consists of 14 residues. Germline CDR1 is KGHDR and CDR2 is SFDVKD. The CDR3 DNA sequence: TGTGCCACCAGTGATACACAGGGGCAAGAGACCCAGTACTTC. Protein product: CATSDTQGQETQYF.

This chain links TRBV7-2 with TRBJ1-2; TRBD1 is a possible D gene (5 bases). The germline CDR1 and CDR2 sequences are SGHTA and FQGNSA. V dropped 4 bases and J dropped 4 bases, with 16 bases sitting between them. CDR3 length: 15 amino acids. CDR3 sequence reads: CASSSNGGRGYGYTF. As DNA, the CDR3 is TGTGCCAGCAGCTCTAACGGGGGAAGGGGCTATGGCTACACCTTC.

V is TRBV6-2 or TRBV6-3 and J is TRBJ1-1; D uncertain. The ends were cut back, 4 bases at V and 1 base at J, with 10 bases in the middle. The germline V gene has CDR1 MNHEY and CDR2 SVGEGT. The CDR3 sequence is 14 residues long. As DNA, the CDR3 is TGTGCCAGCAGTTGGGCCGGCGAGAACACTGAAGCTTTCTTT. Encoded protein: CASSWAGENTEAFF.

This clone was picked up one time. V and J are TRBV19 and TRBJ1-2; 12 nucleotides line up with TRBD1. V shed 1 base, J shed 6 bases, and the junction held 9 bases outside the gene matches. Germline CDR1 and CDR2: LNHDA and SQIVND (reference sequence). This CDR3 is 17 amino acids long. CDR3 sequence reads: CASSIVRPGQGADGYTF. The CDR3 DNA follows: TGTGCCAGTAGTATAGTCCGTCCGGGACAGGGGGCCGATGGCTACACCTTC.

This clone was detected only once. The chain links TRBV2 to TRBJ2-7, with D maybe TRBD1 (6 bases). Germline V CDR1 and CDR2: SNHLY, FYNNEI. The V end was cut by 6 bases, the J end by 4 bases, with 10 bases between. This CDR3 comprises 12 residues. CDR3 nucleotide sequence: TGTGCCAGCAGCCCGACAGGTTACGAGCAGTACTTC. Protein: CASSPTGYEQYF.

The V call is TRBV29-1, the J call TRBJ1-3; 8 nucleotides agree with TRBD1. V shed 7 bases, J shed 2 bases, and the junction held 1 base outside the gene matches. CDR3 size: 12 residues. In germline, CDR1 is SQVTM, CDR2 ANQGSEA. The CDR3 coding sequence is TGCAGCGCACAGGGGGCTGGAAACACCATATATTTT. This encodes CSAQGAGNTIYF.

This chain connects TRBV18 to TRBJ2-1, with 15 bases lining up with TRBD2. The CDR3 has 18 residues. V lost 6 bases, J lost 4 bases, and 10 bases stayed unmatched. CDR1 KGHSH and CDR2 LQKENI come from the germline V gene. CDR3 in amino acids: CASSRTSGGDNPYNEQFF. As DNA, the CDR3 is TGTGCCAGCTCTAGGACTAGCGGGGGGGACAACCCATACAATGAGCAGTTCTTC. Filled out from reference TRBV18 and TRBJ2-1, the complete variable domain reads NAGVMQNPRHLVRRRGQEARLRCSPMKGHSHVYWYRQLPEEGLKFMVYLQKENIIDESGMPKERFSAEFPKEGPSILRIQQVVRGDSAAYFCASSRTSGGDNPYNEQFFGPGTRLTVL.

Turning to this clone: This CDR3 is also generated by other DNA sequences in the sample. This sequence joins TRBV12-3 or TRBV12-4 and TRBJ2-1; D may be TRBD2 (6 bases). Trimming pared 5 bases from V and 7 bases from J, leaving 6 bases between. CDR3 size: 11 residues. The CDR3 nucleotides are TGTGCCAGCAGTCGGGGGAATGAGCAGTTCTTC. It encodes CASSRGNEQFF.

V usage is TRBV19 and J usage is TRBJ2-3; TRBD2 matches 7 bases. Losses at the gene ends were 3 bases for V and 3 bases for J; bases not matched to a gene: 6. The CDR3 contains 15 residues. The germline V gene encodes CDR1 LNHDA and CDR2 SQIVND (reference sequence). The CDR3 coding sequence is TGTGCCAGTAGTATTGAAGCGGGGCTAACAGATACGCAGTATTTT. This sequence encodes CASSIEAGLTDTQYF.

This clone was picked up one time. The chain links TRBV30 to TRBJ2-3; possibly TRBD2 for D (6 bases). Germline assignment: CDR1 GTSNPN and CDR2 SVGIG (reference sequence). This CDR3 has 14 residues. V lost 0 bases, J lost 0 bases, and 7 bases lay in between. The CDR3 sequence: CAWSVLASTDTQYF. The CDR3 bases are TGTGCCTGGAGTGTTCTAGCGAGCACAGATACGCAGTATTTT.

This clone showed up just a few times. This chain links TRBV30 with TRBJ1-2, with TRBD1 identical over 8 bases. V dropped 3 bases and J dropped 8; count of bases not matched to a gene: 14. CDR3 length: 15 residues. Germline V gives CDR1 GTSNPN, CDR2 SVGIG (reference sequence). In DNA, the CDR3 is TGTGCCTGGAGCATGGCAGGGGGCGCCTCATGGGGCTACACCTTC. It codes for CAWSMAGGASWGYTF.

The chain carries TRBV7-9 and TRBJ2-3; D unresolved. CDR1 and CDR2 from the germline V gene are SEHNR and FQNEAQ (reference sequence). The CDR3 has 15 residues. V dropped 3 bases and J dropped 2 bases, with 12 bases sitting between them. CDR3 DNA: TGTGCCAGCAGCTTTGCGTATGAGTTCACAGATACGCAGTATTTT. Translated: CASSFAYEFTDTQYF.

V gene TRBV29-1 combines with J gene TRBJ2-3; a possible D gene is TRBD2 (5 bases). The CDR3 has 12 residues. Germline V gene lookup returns CDR1 SQVTM and CDR2 ANQGSEA. V gave up 3 bases and J gave up 4 bases, with 8 bases separating them. In DNA, the CDR3 is TGCAGCGTTGACCCGGGATCAGATACGCAGTATTTT. Translated: CSVDPGSDTQYF.

The chain uses TRBV1 and TRBJ1-5; the DNA was not used to check the table's D call, TRBD1. TRBV1 is listed as a pseudogene. CDR3 length: 15 residues. CDR3 protein: CTSSLFDRGEQPQHF. The DNA for the CDR3 is TGCACCAGCAGCCTTTTCGACAGGGGGGAACAGCCCCAGCATTTT.

This chain connects TRBV7-2 to TRBJ2-3, with TRBD2 matching over 15 bases. CDR3 length: 19 amino acids. With 1 base clipped from V and 0 bases from J, the junction kept 5 bases outside the gene matches. Per germline, CDR1 SGHTA and CDR2 FQGNSA. The CDR3 DNA reads TGTGCCAGCAGCTTAGGTGGACTAGCGGGGGGGCCGAGCACAGATACGCAGTATTTT. Protein product: CASSLGGLAGGPSTDTQYF. The entire variable domain, with the rest obtained from reference TRBV7-2 and TRBJ2-3, is as follows: GAGVSQSPSNKVTEKGKDVELRCDPISGHTALYWYRQSLGQGLEFLIYFQGNSAPDKSGLPSDRFSAERTGGSVSTLTIQRTQQEDSAVYLCASSLGGLAGGPSTDTQYFGPGTRLTVL.

The chain is built from TRBV9 and TRBJ2-2; 8 positions match TRBD1. V was pared by 4 bases and J by 7 bases, with 9 bases of the junction left unmatched. The CDR3 covers 15 residues. Looked up from germline, CDR1 is SGDLS and CDR2 is YYNGEE. The CDR3 loop reads CASSLTQGAGGELFF. As DNA, the CDR3 is TGTGCCAGCAGCCTTACCCAGGGGGCCGGCGGGGAGCTGTTTTTT.

The V gene is TRBV5-5, the J gene TRBJ1-3; 7 nucleotides agree with TRBD1. Germline trimming cut 7 bases from V and 8 bases from J; bases unmatched to any gene: 9. The germline V gene encodes CDR1 SGHKS and CDR2 YYEKEE (reference sequence). The CDR3 has 13 residues. The CDR3 here is CASATTGKDTIYF. CDR3 coding DNA: TGTGCCAGCGCCACGACAGGGAAGGACACCATATATTTT.

This chain links TRBV6-5 with TRBJ1-2; TRBD1 aligns across 10 bases. Per germline, CDR1 MNHEY and CDR2 SVGAGI. CDR3 length: 13 amino acids. V shed 8 bases and J 7 bases; nucleotides not matched to a gene: 7. CDR3 sequence (DNA): TGTGCCAGCTGGGACAGGGGTTCGGGTGGCTACACCTTC. Its translation: CASWDRGSGGYTF.

The V call is TRBV1, the J call TRBJ1-5. TRBV1 counts as a pseudogene. This CDR3 region has 11 residues. The CDR3 region is CTSPGLGDQHF. CDR3 nucleotide sequence: TGCACCAGCCCCGGATTGGGAGACCAGCATTTT.

The rearrangement uses TRBV5-8 and TRBJ1-2, with a tentative D call TRBD1 (6 bases). V was shortened by 2 bases and J by 8 bases, with 10 bases between the two germline ends. Germline V gene data show CDR1 as SGHTS and CDR2 as YDEGEE. The CDR3 consists of 12 residues. CDR3 protein: CASSFRGSGYTF. In nucleotides, the CDR3 is TGTGCCAGCAGCTTCAGGGGATCGGGCTACACCTTC.

The V call is TRBV7-3, the J call TRBJ2-5, with D tentatively TRBD2 (6 bases). This CDR3 has 16 residues. CDR1 and CDR2 (germline): SGHTA, FQGTGA. Trimming stripped 2 bases from V and 3 bases from J, with 16 bases between. CDR3 region: CASSLGGIGGKETQYF. The CDR3, as DNA: TGTGCCAGCAGCTTAGGGGGGATAGGAGGAAAAGAGACCCAGTACTTC.

The count of this clone is one. This chain joins TRBV29-1 and TRBJ1-1; TRBD1 is a possible D gene (6 bases). CDR3 length: 13 residues. CDR1 and CDR2 from the germline V gene are SQVTM and ANQGSEA. Between the trimmed V and J ends, which lost 7 bases and 1 base, there was a span of 13 bases. In DNA, the CDR3 is TGCAGCGCCCAGCCGGGACAGAACACTGAAGCTTTCTTT. Protein product: CSAQPGQNTEAFF.

This clone has a handful of counts. CDR3: CASSVTGVNYGYTF. In DNA form, the CDR3 reads TGTGCCAGTAGCGTCACGGGAGTTAACTATGGCTACACCTTC. The chain has TRBV19 and TRBJ1-2, with no clear D. This CDR3 contains 14 residues. Trimming stripped 6 bases from V and 1 base from J, with 12 bases between. Looked up from germline, CDR1 is LNHDA and CDR2 is SQIVND (reference sequence).

The rearrangement uses TRBV5-6 and TRBJ1-2; D is perhaps TRBD1 (5 bases). In germline, CDR1 is SGHDT, CDR2 YYEEEE. V lost 4 bases and J 3 bases, leaving 13 bases between the germline ends. CDR3 length: 14 amino acids. As DNA, the CDR3 is TGTGCCAGCAGCGTCCCGCCGACAGACTATGGCTACACCTTC. Its protein is CASSVPPTDYGYTF.